The 26 T cell receptor beta chains listed next were all sequenced from one sample in a study of OX40 agonist ivuxolimab in advanced cancers. TCRdb's copy holds only in-frame clones and misses some; the assay was immunoSEQ multiplex PCR. The top ten clones hold about 3% of a sample with some 75,000 clones, approximately 83% of them seen once. The sequences come from CD4+ or CD8+ T cells sorted from blood, collected in a trial of the OX40 agonist ivuxolimab. The source of these receptors is an adult with an advanced solid tumor such as melanoma, head and neck, liver or kidney cancer.

This chain links TRBV7-3 with TRBJ2-5; D uncertain. Per germline, CDR1 SGHTA and CDR2 FQGTGA. The CDR3 extends over 13 amino acids. The ends were cut back, 1 base at V and 0 bases at J, with 3 bases in the middle. The CDR3 protein is CASSLIYQETQYF. As DNA, the CDR3 is TGTGCCAGCAGCTTAATTTACCAAGAGACCCAGTACTTC.

V and J are TRBV5-1 and TRBJ2-3; no definite D call. Germline values: CDR1 SGHRS, CDR2 YFSETQ. The CDR3 is 15 amino acids. V gave up 4 bases and J gave up 1 base, with 13 bases separating them. DNA of the CDR3: TGCGCCAGCAGCCCGTCAGGCGCGGGCACAGATACGCAGTATTTT. Translation gives CASSPSGAGTDTQYF.

The chain is built from TRBV4-3 and TRBJ2-5; 7 nucleotides agree with TRBD2. The CDR3 is 15 amino acids. With 4 bases clipped from V and 5 bases from J, the junction kept 10 bases outside the gene matches. Germline CDR1 reads LGHNA; CDR2 reads YSLEER. CDR3 loop: CASSPGLGGVETQYF. CDR3 in DNA: TGCGCCAGCAGCCCGGGACTGGGGGGGGTTGAGACCCAGTACTTC.

The chain joins TRBV11-2 to TRBJ2-5, with TRBD2 matching over 7 bases. This CDR3 comprises 15 residues. The V and J ends lost 4 bases and 7 bases, in that order; junction bases with no gene match: 12. CDR1 is SGHAT and CDR2 is FQNNGV in the germline V gene. CDR3 protein: CASSSSLGVAGTQYF. CDR3 DNA: TGTGCCAGCAGCTCCTCCCTCGGGGTAGCGGGGACCCAGTACTTC.

The CDR3 here is CASSPETGKGSYEQYF. The CDR3 DNA sequence: TGTGCCAGCTCACCGGAGACAGGGAAAGGCTCCTACGAGCAGTACTTC. This chain uses TRBV18 with TRBJ2-7; 7 nucleotides match TRBD1. The germline V gene encodes CDR1 KGHSH and CDR2 LQKENI. Germline trimming cut 3 bases from V and 0 bases from J; bases unmatched to any gene: 8. The CDR3 has 16 amino acids. Based on the CDR3 plus reference TRBV18 and TRBJ2-7, the full variable domain is NAGVMQNPRHLVRRRGQEARLRCSPMKGHSHVYWYRQLPEEGLKFMVYLQKENIIDESGMPKERFSAEFPKEGPSILRIQQVVRGDSAAYFCASSPETGKGSYEQYFGPGTRLTVT.

The chain joins TRBV10-3 to TRBJ2-4; TRBD1 matches 11 bases. Per the germline V gene, CDR1 is ENHRY and CDR2 is SYGVKD. CDR3 length: 14 amino acids. The trim removed 5 bases at V and 5 bases at J, leaving 2 bases unmatched. CDR3 bases: TGTGCCATCAGTAAGGGACAGGGGGAAAACATTCAGTACTTC. This encodes CAISKGQGENIQYF.

V is TRBV6-1 and J is TRBJ1-2; TRBD1 agrees at 10 bases. The CDR3 is 18 amino acids. With V trimmed by 4 bases and J by 3 bases, 14 bases remained unmatched. Germline V CDR1 and CDR2: MNHNS, SASEGT. The chain's CDR3 is CASSGRVQTGGADYGYTF. CDR3 sequence (DNA): TGTGCCAGCAGTGGAAGGGTCCAGACAGGGGGCGCCGACTATGGCTACACCTTC.

The chain has TRBV9 and TRBJ2-7; D is unclear. This CDR3 contains 13 residues. V lost 0 bases and J lost 4, with 8 bases in between. CDR1 and CDR2 from the germline V gene are SGDLS and YYNGEE. CDR3 bases: TGTGCCAGCAGCGTAGCTCCGGATTACGAGCAGTACTTC. It encodes CASSVAPDYEQYF.

This clone was seen more than once but under ten times. V usage is TRBV12-5 and J usage is TRBJ2-5; D is ambiguous. V lost 1 base and J lost 0, with 9 bases in between. The length of the CDR3 is 15 residues. Germline V gene lookup returns CDR1 LGHNT and CDR2 FRNRAP. The CDR3 reads CASGLGIGNQETQYF. DNA for the CDR3: TGTGCTAGTGGTTTGGGGATAGGAAACCAAGAGACCCAGTACTTC.

This clone came up once. This chain links TRBV12-5 with TRBJ2-7, with 9 bases lining up with TRBD2. CDR3 length equals 15 residues. The ends lost 7 bases at V and 2 bases at J; junction bases unmatched: 9. CDR1 LGHNT and CDR2 FRNRAP come from the germline V gene. CDR3 residues: CASASGLASTYEQYF. The CDR3 DNA reads as TGTGCTAGTGCCAGCGGACTAGCGAGTACCTACGAGCAGTACTTC.

J is TRBJ2-1 and V is TRBV7-3, with 13 bases that match TRBD2. This CDR3 contains 17 residues. The junction had 9 bases not matched to a gene; V was cut back by 5 bases and J by 5 bases. Looked up from germline, CDR1 is SGHTA and CDR2 is FQGTGA. CDR3 loop: CASSPLPGLAGNNEQFF. CDR3 DNA: TGTGCCAGCAGCCCACTACCGGGACTAGCGGGGAACAATGAGCAGTTCTTC.

The rearrangement uses TRBV18 and TRBJ1-1; D is undetermined. The germline V and J ends were trimmed by 4 bases and 3 bases, with 6 bases remaining between them. CDR1 is KGHSH, CDR2 LQKENI, per germline. This CDR3 contains 12 residues. CDR3 amino acids: CASSRRDTEAFF. CDR3 bases: TGTGCCAGCTCACGAAGGGACACTGAAGCTTTCTTT.

V is TRBV6-5 and J is TRBJ1-1; possibly TRBD1 for D (6 bases). The length of the CDR3 is 13 residues. The germline gives CDR1 MNHEY, CDR2 SVGAGI. Trimming left V 0 bases short and J 11 bases short, with 13 bases between. Here the CDR3 reads CASSYSGGRFAFF. The DNA for the CDR3 is TGTGCCAGCAGTTACTCTGGGGGGCGTTTTGCTTTCTTT.

Worth noting for this clone: A junction boundary mismatches the germline segment, possibly from a read error. The chain recombines TRBV7-3 with TRBJ1-1; 8 bases align to TRBD1. Germline V gene sequence: CDR1 SGHTA, CDR2 FQGTGA. This CDR3 region has 15 residues. The CDR3 is CASSLTDRENTEAFF. The CDR3 bases are TGTGCCAGCAGCCTAACGGACAGGGAGAACACTGAAGCTTTCTTT.

The CDR3 DNA reads as TGTGCCAGCAGCGACCGGGACAGGGGGCATGATGAGCAGTTCTTC. It is translated as CASSDRDRGHDEQFF. This sequence joins TRBV9 and TRBJ2-1; 12 bases map to TRBD1. The CDR3 contains 15 residues. From germline, CDR1 is SGDLS and CDR2 YYNGEE. V trimming: 3 bases; J trimming: 8 bases; junction bases outside the gene matches: 6.

This rearrangement joins TRBV29-1 to TRBJ2-5, with D maybe TRBD2 (6 bases). The ends were cut back, 6 bases at V and 4 bases at J, with 12 bases in the middle. Germline loops: CDR1 SQVTM, CDR2 ANQGSEA. The CDR3 has 12 amino acids. CDR3 loop: CSVRDLLETQYF. The CDR3 nucleotides read TGCAGCGTGCGGGACTTATTAGAGACCCAGTACTTC.

The V and J genes are TRBV9 and TRBJ2-1; TRBD2 aligns across 14 bases. This CDR3 is built from 21 residues. Germline V gene data show CDR1 as SGDLS and CDR2 as YYNGEE. The ends lost 4 bases at V and 3 bases at J; junction bases unmatched: 18. DNA for the CDR3: TGTGCCAGCAGCCATCCCACAAGGGGACTAGCGGGAGCGCGATTCTACAATGAGCAGTTCTTC. Its translation: CASSHPTRGLAGARFYNEQFF.

The chain links TRBV30 to TRBJ1-5; perhaps TRBD1 as D (5 bases). V gave up 3 bases and J gave up 2 bases, with 17 bases separating them. Per the germline V gene, CDR1 is GTSNPN and CDR2 is SVGIG (reference sequence). The CDR3 totals 16 residues. This CDR3 is CAWSLKRGGGNQPQHF. CDR3 nucleotides: TGTGCCTGGAGCCTCAAGAGAGGAGGGGGCAATCAGCCCCAGCATTTT.

The rearrangement links TRBV10-2 to TRBJ2-1; 12 positions agree with TRBD2. Germline V gene sequence: CDR1 WSHSY, CDR2 SAAADI. Trimming cost V 6 bases and J 4 bases; bases outside gene matches: 4. The CDR3 spans 15 residues. CDR3 bases: TGCGCCAGCAGGCCCGGACTAGCGGGGTACAATGAGCAGTTCTTC. Its protein product is CASRPGLAGYNEQFF.

The genes are TRBV5-4 and TRBJ2-5; D may be TRBD2 (5 bases). The DNA end is a closer match to TRBJ2-7, so the J assignment may be wrong. In germline, CDR1 is SGHNT, CDR2 YYREEE (reference sequence). This CDR3 comprises 15 residues. CDR3 sequence (DNA): TGTGCCAGCAGCCGCTCCGGGATTTACTCCTACGAGCAGTACTTC. Translated: CASSRSGIYSYEQYF.

About this clone: At one of its ends the junction is not consistent with the germline gene, which may arise from a read error. The J gene is TRBJ1-5, the V gene TRBV27; 9 bases fit TRBD1. There are 19 residues in the CDR3. In germline, CDR1 is MNHEY, CDR2 SMNVEV (reference sequence). CDR3 amino acids: CAGSLRGQGVSASNQPQHF. The CDR3 DNA is TGTGCCGGCAGTTTAAGGGGACAGGGAGTATCGGCTAGCAATCAGCCCCAGCATTTT.

The chain links TRBV11-2 to TRBJ2-7, with D unclear. The CDR3 runs 13 residues. The V end was cut by 6 bases, the J end by 7 bases, with 16 bases between. Germline V gene data show CDR1 as SGHAT and CDR2 as FQNNGV. DNA for the CDR3: TGTGCCAGCAGTTCCCGTGCCAGACCGGAGCAGTACTTC. Residues: CASSSRARPEQYF.

The chain uses TRBV7-9 and TRBJ1-2; D remains unclear. The ends were cut back, 4 bases at V and 0 bases at J, with 12 bases in the middle. Looked up from germline, CDR1 is SEHNR and CDR2 is FQNEAQ (reference sequence). The CDR3 is made up of 15 amino acids. CDR3 nucleotide sequence: TGTGCCAGCAGCTCAATGAACAGAGCTAACTATGGCTACACCTTC. It translates to CASSSMNRANYGYTF.

This chain links TRBV11-3 with TRBJ1-2; D is ambiguous. The CDR3 runs 13 residues. From germline, CDR1 is SGHNT and CDR2 YENEEA. V shed 5 bases and J shed 4 bases, with 11 bases lying between them. This chain's CDR3 is CASSDRFIYGYTF. The CDR3 nucleotides are TGTGCCAGCAGCGACCGGTTCATCTATGGCTACACCTTC.

In this sample, this clone turned up once. The gene calls are TRBV19 and TRBJ1-3, with D maybe TRBD1 (6 bases). V dropped 4 bases and J dropped 2 bases, with 9 bases sitting between them. The CDR3 contains 14 residues. Germline V gene lookup returns CDR1 LNHDA and CDR2 SQIVND (reference sequence). In DNA form, the CDR3 reads TGTGCCAGTAGTACTTGGACAGCTGGAAACACCATATATTTT. Its protein product is CASSTWTAGNTIYF.

This clone has just one count. V is TRBV14 and J is TRBJ2-2, with D possibly TRBD1 on 7 matching bases. CDR3 length equals 16 residues. From germline, CDR1 is SGHDN and CDR2 FVKESK. Between the trimmed V and J ends, which lost 1 base and 6 bases, there was a span of 15 bases. The CDR3 nucleotides are TGTGCCAGCAGCCAAGTTGGAGGGGGCGCCCCCGGGGAGCTGTTTTTT. Amino acid sequence: CASSQVGGGAPGELFF. Full variable domain (remainder filled in from reference TRBV14 and TRBJ2-2): EAGVTQFPSHSVIEKGQTVTLRCDPISGHDNLYWYRRVMGKEIKFLLHFVKESKQDESGMPNNRFLAERTGGTYSTLKVQPAELEDSGVYFCASSQVGGGAPGELFFGEGSRLTVL.